This T cell receptor beta chain originates from a study of glioma-infiltrating T cells. Study-wide results and caveats: Above-expected tissue-blood divergence occurred in all gliomas, most in low-grade ones. Tissue and blood shared very few CDR3 sequences.

V was shortened by 2 bases and J by 7 bases, with 9 bases between the two germline ends. In germline, CDR1 is SGHTA, CDR2 FQGNSA. The CDR3 extends over 13 amino acids. This clonotype was counted between two and nine times. Antigen: not known. Using RNA template, CDR3s of TCR alpha and beta were amplified with iRepertoire arm-PCR. One-step reverse transcription and amplification started from approximately 100-400 ng of tissue mRNA or PBMC total RNA. TCRdb reprocessed the multiplex PCR reads via MiXCR and lists one record per CDR3 protein. The sample includes approximately 140,000 distinct CDR3 sequences, around a quarter of them seen just once.

The TCR originated in a human donor with low-grade glioma or glioblastoma, undergoing nonglioma brain surgery, or in good health (not recorded which). Specimen: glioma tissue, nonneoplastic brain tissue, or PBMCs (not recorded which). This sequence joins TRBV7-2 and TRBJ1-5; tentative D call: TRBD1 (5 bases). The CDR3 region has the DNA TGTGCCAGCAGCTTACAGTACAGGCAGCCCCAGCATTTT. Translating it yields CASSLQYRQPQHF.